What follows are 2 T cell receptor beta chains derived from one specimen sequenced in a study of CD8 T cells in Susac syndrome. Random hexamers served to reverse transcribe about 0.5 to 1 ug RNA. TCRdb processed the immunoSEQ multiplex PCR reads anew with MiXCR; each CDR3 protein has one entry. The table has 150,000 to 160,000 distinct CDR3 sequences, about 95% seen once. The sample was CD8+ T cells from PBMCs. All receptors come from a human donor with multiple sclerosis.

The rearrangement joins TRBV12-3 or TRBV12-4 to TRBJ2-5; D not certain. The CDR3 contains 14 residues. V lost 6 bases, J lost 5 bases, and 16 bases lay in between. CDR3 amino acids: CASSPSGVTETQYF. For the CDR3, the DNA is TGTGCCAGCAGCCCTAGTGGGGTTACGGAGACCCAGTACTTC.

V gene TRBV5-6 combines with J gene TRBJ1-1, with no clear D. This CDR3 spans 13 amino acids. Trimming pared 2 bases from V and 8 bases from J, leaving 13 bases between. Per the germline V gene, CDR1 is SGHDT and CDR2 is YYEEEE. The CDR3 region is CASSLATPMEAFF. The CDR3 nucleotides read TGTGCCAGCAGCTTAGCGACTCCTATGGAAGCTTTCTTT.